A single sample is the source of the 31 T cell receptor beta chains below, sequenced in a study of cytomegalovirus exposure and HLA in healthy donors. This table comes from immunoSEQ multiplex PCR, and its TCRdb copy is limited to in-frame clones, with some not included. There are 150,000 to 200,000 clones in the sample; roughly 88% occur only once, and about 1.5% lies in the top ten. The sequenced material came from PBMCs. All receptors derive from a woman aged 18-30 years in good health and CMV-seronegative.

The J gene is TRBJ2-5, the V gene TRBV5-1, with 11 bases fitting TRBD2. Trimming cost V 3 bases and J 4 bases; bases outside gene matches: 8. The CDR3 totals 16 residues. Germline V gives CDR1 SGHRS, CDR2 YFSETQ. The CDR3 spells CASSSMTSGISETQYF. CDR3 DNA sequence: TGCGCCAGCAGCTCCATGACTAGCGGGATTTCAGAGACCCAGTACTTC.

The rearrangement joins TRBV6-1 to TRBJ2-5, with TRBD2 identical over 8 bases. In germline, CDR1 is MNHNS, CDR2 SASEGT. The CDR3 has 19 residues. With V trimmed by 0 bases and J by 5 bases, 17 bases remained unmatched. CDR3 loop: CASSEAPFNRLARHETQYF. Written as DNA, the CDR3 is TGTGCCAGCAGTGAAGCTCCTTTCAACCGACTAGCGAGACACGAGACCCAGTACTTC.

In its sample, this clone was seen once. J is TRBJ2-5 and V is TRBV5-1, with TRBD1 identical over 9 bases. CDR1 SGHRS and CDR2 YFSETQ come from the germline V gene. The CDR3 extends over 15 amino acids. V was pared by 2 bases and J by 5 bases, with 7 bases of the junction left unmatched. Here the CDR3 DNA reads TGCGCCAGCAGCTTTGAACACAGGGGGCGTGAGACCCAGTACTTC. It codes for CASSFEHRGRETQYF. The whole variable domain, remainder taken from reference TRBV5-1 and TRBJ2-5, is KAGVTQTPRYLIKTRGQQVTLSCSPISGHRSVSWYQQTPGQGLQFLFEYFSETQRNKGNFPGRFSGRQFSNSRSEMNVSTLELGDSALYLCASSFEHRGRETQYFGPGTRLLVL.

The V call is TRBV4-1, the J call TRBJ2-1, with a tentative D call TRBD1 (6 bases). This CDR3 spans 19 amino acids. CDR1 is MGHRA and CDR2 is YSYEKL in the germline V gene. V was cut by 1 base and J by 3 bases, with 22 bases left in between. DNA for the CDR3: TGCGCCAGCAGCCAAGTAAGCGGAACCGTGGGGGCTCGCTACAATGAGCAGTTCTTC. It yields the protein CASSQVSGTVGARYNEQFF.

The chain uses TRBV5-1 and TRBJ2-3, with 7 bases identical to TRBD1. Germline loops: CDR1 SGHRS, CDR2 YFSETQ. The CDR3 length is 14 residues. Losses at the gene ends were 4 bases for V and 2 bases for J; bases not matched to a gene: 4. The CDR3 sequence: CASSPGQITDTQYF. The DNA of the CDR3 is TGCGCCAGCAGCCCGGGACAGATCACAGATACGCAGTATTTT.

The chain recombines TRBV15 with TRBJ2-1; D is unclear. This CDR3 is 16 amino acids long. The ends were cut back, 1 base at V and 0 bases at J, with 10 bases in the middle. Germline V CDR1 and CDR2: LNHNV, YYDKDF (reference sequence). CDR3 sequence (DNA): TGTGCCACCAGCAGAGTTGGTCGGAGCTCCTACAATGAGCAGTTCTTC. It is translated as CATSRVGRSSYNEQFF. The complete variable domain, with remaining parts taken from reference TRBV15 and TRBJ2-1, reads DAMVIQNPRYQVTQFGKPVTLSCSQTLNHNVMYWYQQKSSQAPKLLFHYYDKDFNNEADTPDNFQSRRPNTSFCFLDIRSPGLGDTAMYLCATSRVGRSSYNEQFFGPGTRLTVL.

This chain uses TRBV13 with TRBJ1-5; 10 bases agree with TRBD1. Germline CDR1 PRHDT, CDR2 FYEKMQ (reference sequence). The CDR3 runs to 18 residues. V shed 5 bases and J 1 base; nucleotides not matched to a gene: 11. In DNA form, the CDR3 reads TGTGCCAGCAGCGTACGGGGACAGGGGTTCGAGAGCAATCAGCCCCAGCATTTT. Its protein product is CASSVRGQGFESNQPQHF.

This chain connects TRBV2 to TRBJ2-4; 12 positions agree with TRBD2. Germline CDR1 is SNHLY and CDR2 is FYNNEI. CDR3 size: 16 residues. Germline trimming cut 6 bases from V and 3 bases from J; bases unmatched to any gene: 6. The CDR3 nucleotides are TGTGCCAGCAGGACTAGCGGGAGTGGAGGCAAAAACATTCAGTACTTC. This sequence encodes CASRTSGSGGKNIQYF.

This clone was seen a few times. The rearrangement links TRBV19 to TRBJ1-2; 8 nucleotides align to TRBD1. The V segment lost 3 bases and the J segment 4 bases; nucleotides outside the gene matches: 7. Germline CDR1 reads LNHDA; CDR2 reads SQIVND (reference sequence). CDR3 size: 15 residues. CDR3 coding DNA: TGTGCCAGTAGTATTGGAGGGGACAGGACCTATGGCTACACCTTC. Amino acid sequence: CASSIGGDRTYGYTF.

This chain joins TRBV5-1 and TRBJ2-3, with 9 nucleotides matching TRBD2. The CDR3 is 15 amino acids. The germline V gene has CDR1 SGHRS and CDR2 YFSETQ. Trimming removed 0 bases from V and 3 bases from J; junction bases left unmatched: 2. The CDR3 sequence is CASSLEGLATDTQYF. The CDR3 DNA sequence: TGCGCCAGCAGCTTGGAGGGACTAGCTACAGATACGCAGTATTTT.

This clone appeared a few times. The chain joins TRBV5-4 to TRBJ1-2; 10 bases align to TRBD1. Germline values: CDR1 SGHNT, CDR2 YYREEE (reference sequence). There are 15 residues in the CDR3. V shed 4 bases and J 7 bases; nucleotides not matched to a gene: 10. The CDR3 DNA reads as TGTGCCAGCAGCCCGAGGACAGGGGGTGCGGTTGGCTACACCTTC. Protein product: CASSPRTGGAVGYTF.

In DNA form, the CDR3 reads TGTGCCACCAAGGACAGCGCTAATTCACCCCTCCACTTT. Translated: CATKDSANSPLHF. The V gene is TRBV19, the J gene TRBJ1-6, with a weak D call TRBD1 (6 bases). Germline V gives CDR1 LNHDA, CDR2 SQIVND (reference sequence). V was trimmed by 10 bases and J by 6 bases, leaving 13 bases between them. This CDR3 region has 13 residues.

This clone was recorded only once. J is TRBJ2-1 and V is TRBV27; 11 bases align to TRBD2. Germline V gene sequence: CDR1 MNHEY, CDR2 SMNVEV (reference sequence). The trim removed 5 bases at V and 7 bases at J, leaving 7 bases unmatched. The CDR3 sequence is 15 residues long. CDR3 sequence: CASSLSGRGLNEQFF. For the CDR3, the DNA is TGTGCCAGCAGTCTTAGCGGGAGGGGGTTGAATGAGCAGTTCTTC.

This chain links TRBV4-1 with TRBJ1-2, with D possibly matching TRBD1 (6 bases). The CDR3 sequence is 15 residues long. Germline CDR1 and CDR2: MGHRA and YSYEKL. V was pared by 1 base and J by 5 bases, with 14 bases between. CDR3 DNA sequence: TGCGCCAGCAGCCAAGTTGGACAGAAGAATTATGGCTACACCTTC. Its translation: CASSQVGQKNYGYTF.

This clone was seen once. This chain uses TRBV15 with TRBJ2-1; tentatively, D is TRBD2 (6 bases). Germline assignment: CDR1 LNHNV and CDR2 YYDKDF (reference sequence). The V and J ends lost 3 bases and 7 bases respectively, with 16 bases between them. CDR3 length: 15 residues. The CDR3 reads CATSRPGLSLNEQFF. DNA of the CDR3: TGTGCCACCAGCAGGCCGGGACTCTCTCTTAATGAGCAGTTCTTC. Combining the CDR3 with reference TRBV15 and TRBJ2-1 gives the whole variable domain DAMVIQNPRYQVTQFGKPVTLSCSQTLNHNVMYWYQQKSSQAPKLLFHYYDKDFNNEADTPDNFQSRRPNTSFCFLDIRSPGLGDTAMYLCATSRPGLSLNEQFFGPGTRLTVL.

The V call is TRBV4-1, the J call TRBJ1-2; 7 bases align to TRBD1. V dropped 0 bases and J dropped 3; count of bases not matched to a gene: 4. Germline lookup yields CDR1 MGHRA and CDR2 YSYEKL. This CDR3 contains 15 residues. Here the CDR3 DNA reads TGCGCCAGCAGCCAAGACGACAGGGTCCACTATGGCTACACCTTC. It specifies CASSQDDRVHYGYTF.

The rearrangement uses TRBV7-8 and TRBJ1-2; the D gene is possibly TRBD1 (6 bases). Germline-derived CDR1 and CDR2 are SGHVS and FQNEAQ. The CDR3 is 15 amino acids. With 1 base removed from V and 3 bases from J, the gap between germline ends came to 12 bases. The CDR3 is CASSLVPQGYYGYTF. CDR3 bases: TGTGCCAGCAGCTTAGTCCCTCAGGGGTACTATGGCTACACCTTC.

The chain links TRBV5-6 to TRBJ2-7; 7 nucleotides line up with TRBD2. Germline CDR1 and CDR2: SGHDT and YYEEEE. The V segment lost 0 bases and the J segment 3 bases; nucleotides outside the gene matches: 6. This CDR3 has 15 residues. This chain's CDR3 is CASSLGGSGIYEQYF. CDR3 DNA: TGTGCCAGCAGCTTGGGCGGGAGTGGTATCTACGAGCAGTACTTC.

This chain joins TRBV6-1 and TRBJ1-1; D is uncertain. V lost 6 bases and J 9 bases, leaving 8 bases between the germline ends. The CDR3 covers 10 residues. CDR1 and CDR2 (germline): MNHNS, SASEGT. CDR3 region: CASSLYQAFF. The CDR3 DNA reads TGTGCCAGCAGCCTCTACCAAGCTTTCTTT.

The chain joins TRBV11-2 to TRBJ2-7, with 7 bases matching TRBD1. CDR1 and CDR2 (germline): SGHAT, FQNNGV. This CDR3 contains 16 residues. After removal of 5 bases from V and 5 bases from J, the junction contained 15 bases not matched to a gene. CDR3 DNA: TGTGCCAGCAGCCTTATACCGACAGGGAGAAGACACGAGCAGTACTTC. Translation: CASSLIPTGRRHEQYF. Combining the CDR3 with reference TRBV11-2 and TRBJ2-7 gives the whole variable domain EAGVAQSPRYKIIEKRQSVAFWCNPISGHATLYWYQQILGQGPKLLIQFQNNGVVDDSQLPKDRFSAERLKGVDSTLKIQPAKLEDSAVYLCASSLIPTGRRHEQYFGPGTRLTVT.

The chain couples TRBV5-3 to TRBJ1-4, with D unclear. TRBV5-3 is identified as an open reading frame with a role that is uncertain. CDR3 length: 17 amino acids. Trimming stripped 0 bases from V and 4 bases from J, with 16 bases between. CDR3 sequence reads: CARSLDPQCRLNEKLFF. The CDR3 region has the DNA TGTGCCAGAAGCTTGGATCCCCAGTGCAGACTTAATGAAAAACTGTTTTTT.

The chain carries TRBV9 and TRBJ2-7; possible D gene TRBD2, 5 bases. Germline values: CDR1 SGDLS, CDR2 YYNGEE. Trimming pared 4 bases from V and 1 base from J, leaving 9 bases between. This CDR3 spans 13 amino acids. CDR3 bases: TGTGCCAGCAGCCCGGGGAGTTCCTACGAGCAGTACTTC. The encoded protein is CASSPGSSYEQYF. Supplemented by reference TRBV9 and TRBJ2-7, the full variable domain reads DSGVTQTPKHLITATGQRVTLRCSPRSGDLSVYWYQQSLDQGLQFLIQYYNGEERAKGNILERFSAQQFPDLHSELNLSSLELGDSALYFCASSPGSSYEQYFGPGTRLTVT.

Comment on this clone: This sample also contains other DNA sequences that code for the same CDR3. V and J are TRBV20-1 and TRBJ1-2; no reliable D call. Germline assignment: CDR1 DFQATT and CDR2 SNEGSKA (reference sequence). V was trimmed by 5 bases and J by 5 bases, leaving 9 bases between them. The CDR3 spans 11 residues. In nucleotides, the CDR3 is TGCAGTGCTTCCTCAGGTTATGGCTACACCTTC. Encoded protein: CSASSGYGYTF.

This clone came up once. The chain combines TRBV7-2 with TRBJ2-2; TRBD2 matches at 9 bases. The V gene end was trimmed by 2 bases and the J gene end by 6 bases; junction bases not matched to a gene: 4. This CDR3 has 15 amino acids. Germline V gene data show CDR1 as SGHTA and CDR2 as FQGNSA. The CDR3 is CASSLNSGSSGELFF. The CDR3 DNA is TGTGCCAGCAGCTTAAATAGCGGGAGTTCCGGGGAGCTGTTTTTT.

This sequence joins TRBV4-1 and TRBJ2-1; D call uncertain. Germline V gives CDR1 MGHRA, CDR2 YSYEKL. Trimming shortened V by 5 bases and J by 8 bases, and 13 bases separated the two germline ends. There are 13 residues in the CDR3. In DNA form, the CDR3 reads TGCGCCAGCAGCTCCCAGACTGGCGATGAGCAGTTCTTC. It is translated as CASSSQTGDEQFF.

V is TRBV6-4 and J is TRBJ1-2, with D maybe TRBD1 (6 bases). V gave up 3 bases and J gave up 3 bases, with 11 bases separating them. The length of the CDR3 is 14 residues. Germline V gene sequence: CDR1 MRHNA, CDR2 SNTAGT. The CDR3 DNA sequence: TGTGCCAGCAGTGATGGGGCAGGGGACTATGGCTACACCTTC. Its translation: CASSDGAGDYGYTF.

The genes are TRBV7-9 and TRBJ2-7; maybe TRBD1 (5 bases). Germline lookup yields CDR1 SEHNR and CDR2 FQNEAQ (reference sequence). Trimming removed 1 base from V and 4 bases from J, with 11 bases in between. This CDR3 is built from 14 residues. The CDR3 coding sequence is TGTGCCAGCAGCTTAGGCGTCAGGGCGTACGAGCAGTACTTC. This codes for CASSLGVRAYEQYF.

The rearrangement links TRBV7-8 to TRBJ1-1; 7 bases match TRBD1. This CDR3 region has 15 residues. V trimming: 1 base; J trimming: 6 bases; junction bases outside the gene matches: 8. Germline V lookup: CDR1 SGHVS, CDR2 FQNEAQ. As DNA, the CDR3 is TGTGCCAGCAGCTTAGGGGCAGGGGGAGAACCTGAAGCTTTCTTT. Its translation is CASSLGAGGEPEAFF. The entire variable domain, with the rest obtained from reference TRBV7-8 and TRBJ1-1, is as follows: GAGVSQSPRYKVAKRGQDVALRCDPISGHVSLFWYQQALGQGPEFLTYFQNEAQLDKSGLPSDRFFAERPEGSVSTLKIQRTQQEDSAVYLCASSLGAGGEPEAFFGQGTRLTVV.

J is TRBJ2-7 and V is TRBV5-1; 10 bases are a match to TRBD2. Per the germline V gene, CDR1 is SGHRS and CDR2 is YFSETQ. The CDR3 is made up of 18 amino acids. The junction had 11 bases not matched to a gene; V was cut back by 0 bases and J by 2 bases. DNA for the CDR3: TGCGCCAGCAGCTTGGGCCGGGGGTCTAGCGGGGGACCCTACGAGCAGTACTTC. Translating gives CASSLGRGSSGGPYEQYF.

The V and J genes are TRBV4-1 and TRBJ1-1; tentatively, D is TRBD1 (6 bases). Germline-derived CDR1 and CDR2 are MGHRA and YSYEKL. CDR3 length equals 17 residues. The V gene lost 6 bases and the J gene lost 0 bases, with 20 bases spanning the gap. CDR3 residues: CASRTTGFFSMNTEAFF. DNA for the CDR3: TGCGCCAGCAGGACGACAGGCTTCTTTTCTATGAACACTGAAGCTTTCTTT.

The chain recombines TRBV4-2 with TRBJ2-1; 7 nucleotides match TRBD2. This CDR3 has 14 residues. CDR1 is LGHNA, CDR2 YNFKEQ, per germline. V dropped 4 bases and J dropped 5; count of bases not matched to a gene: 5. CDR3 amino acids: CASSLGLADNEQFF. Written as DNA, the CDR3 is TGTGCCAGCAGCCTGGGGCTAGCGGACAATGAGCAGTTCTTC.